Below are 29 T cell receptor beta chains sequenced from a single sample in a study of blood T cell repertoires in COVID-19. Only in-frame clones appear in the TCRdb table, and some are missing; sequencing was by immunoSEQ multiplex PCR. The sample includes over 100,000 clones, approximately 87% of them seen just once. Sequencing was done on a sample of peripheral blood. These receptor sequences come from a man aged 45-60 years with active COVID-19.

The rearrangement joins TRBV3-1 (or the pseudogene TRBV3-2) to TRBJ1-3; the match to TRBD1 covers 7 bases. Trimming at V came to 6 bases and at J to 3 bases, leaving 5 bases not matched to a gene. The germline V gene encodes CDR1 LGHDT and CDR2 YNNKEL (reference sequence). CDR3 size: 14 residues. Here the CDR3 DNA reads TGTGCCAGCAGTCTGACAGGGAGTGGAAACACCATATATTTT. This gives the protein CASSLTGSGNTIYF.

This clone appeared once. The chain recombines TRBV7-9 with TRBJ2-5, with 9 bases aligning to TRBD2. CDR3 length equals 16 residues. From germline, CDR1 is SEHNR and CDR2 FQNEAQ (reference sequence). The junction had 6 bases not matched to a gene; V was cut back by 2 bases and J by 2 bases. The CDR3 nucleotides are TGTGCCAGCAGCTTACCCCTAGCGGGGCCGCAAGAGACCCAGTACTTC. This sequence encodes CASSLPLAGPQETQYF.

The chain joins TRBV6-5 to TRBJ2-1, with 8 bases identical to TRBD2. CDR3 size: 13 residues. The trim removed 6 bases at V and 4 bases at J, leaving 2 bases unmatched. Germline lookup yields CDR1 MNHEY and CDR2 SVGAGI. The CDR3 protein is CASSGGAYNEQFF. CDR3 coding DNA: TGTGCCAGCAGCGGGGGGGCATACAATGAGCAGTTCTTC.

Note on this clone: Other DNA sequences in the sample encode the same CDR3. V usage is TRBV3-1 (or the pseudogene TRBV3-2) and J usage is TRBJ2-1; 8 bases line up with TRBD1. The germline gives CDR1 LGHDT, CDR2 YNNKEL (reference sequence). This CDR3 is built from 12 residues. With 2 bases clipped from V and 10 bases from J, the junction kept 1 base outside the gene matches. CDR3 DNA sequence: TGTGCCAGCAGCCAAAGGACAGGGGAGCAGTTCTTC. Translating it yields CASSQRTGEQFF.

V usage is TRBV6-5 and J usage is TRBJ2-7; 10 bases match TRBD2. Trimming at V came to 6 bases and at J to 1 base, leaving 6 bases not matched to a gene. CDR3 size: 15 residues. CDR1 MNHEY and CDR2 SVGAGI come from the germline V gene. The CDR3 sequence is CASRATSGVSYEQYF. CDR3 DNA sequence: TGTGCCAGCAGGGCTACTAGCGGGGTTTCCTACGAGCAGTACTTC.

The chain couples TRBV10-3 to TRBJ2-5; perhaps TRBD2 as D (5 bases). This CDR3 comprises 15 residues. Germline CDR1 reads ENHRY; CDR2 reads SYGVKD. Trimming pared 3 bases from V and 5 bases from J, leaving 16 bases between. The CDR3 coding sequence is TGTGCCATCAGTGACGGACTCCGCGAGGCGGAGACCCAGTACTTC. Amino acid sequence: CAISDGLREAETQYF.

This clone was seen just once. The J gene is TRBJ1-1, the V gene TRBV5-4; TRBD1 might be the D (5 bases). In germline, CDR1 is SGHNT, CDR2 YYREEE (reference sequence). CDR3 length: 14 residues. V was pared by 0 bases and J by 5 bases, with 11 bases between. CDR3 coding DNA: TGTGCCAGCAGCTTGGCCCGGCCAGGGACTGAAGCTTTCTTT. Protein product: CASSLARPGTEAFF. Together with reference TRBV5-4 and TRBJ1-1, the CDR3 gives the full variable domain: ETGVTQSPTHLIKTRGQQVTLRCSSQSGHNTVSWYQQALGQGPQFIFQYYREEENGRGNFPPRFSGLQFPNYSSELNVNALELDDSALYLCASSLARPGTEAFFGQGTRLTVV.

This clone was seen only once. V gene TRBV7-2 combines with J gene TRBJ1-6; D unresolved. Germline V CDR1 and CDR2: SGHTA, FQGNSA. Between the trimmed V and J ends, which lost 1 base and 8 bases, there was a span of 3 bases. The CDR3 totals 12 residues. The CDR3 DNA reads as TGTGCCAGCAGCTTAGGGCATTCACCCCTCCACTTT. Translation gives CASSLGHSPLHF. The whole variable domain, filled in from reference TRBV7-2 and TRBJ1-6, reads GAGVSQSPSNKVTEKGKDVELRCDPISGHTALYWYRQSLGQGLEFLIYFQGNSAPDKSGLPSDRFSAERTGGSVSTLTIQRTQQEDSAVYLCASSLGHSPLHFGNGTRLTVT.

CDR3: CASSYGLAGPSSYEQYF. CDR3 coding DNA: TGTGCCAGCAGTTACGGGCTAGCGGGGCCCTCCTCCTACGAGCAGTACTTC. V and J are TRBV6-2 or TRBV6-3 and TRBJ2-7, with 9 bases aligning to TRBD2. V gave up 2 bases and J gave up 0 bases; unmatched junction bases: 8. The CDR3 contains 17 residues. Germline V CDR1 and CDR2: MNHEY, SVGEGT.

The chain's CDR3 is CATSDSRGTGDTQYF. For the CDR3, the DNA is TGTGCCACCAGTGATTCGCGGGGGACGGGGGATACGCAGTATTTT. V is TRBV24-1 and J is TRBJ2-3, with 7 bases fitting TRBD2. The germline V gene encodes CDR1 KGHDR and CDR2 SFDVKD. This CDR3 has 15 amino acids. With V trimmed by 2 bases and J by 6 bases, 7 bases remained unmatched.

Only a few counts were recorded for this clone. The chain combines TRBV18 with TRBJ1-3; no clear D. The CDR3 totals 14 residues. V was clipped by 4 bases and J by 4 bases, with 11 bases between them. CDR1 KGHSH and CDR2 LQKENI come from the germline V gene. CDR3 region: CASSQGAAGNTIYF. DNA of the CDR3: TGTGCCAGCTCACAAGGAGCGGCGGGAAACACCATATATTTT.

The rearrangement joins TRBV7-6 to TRBJ1-2, with TRBD1 matching 7 bases. This CDR3 comprises 14 residues. V shed 5 bases, J shed 5 bases, and the junction held 8 bases outside the gene matches. Germline values: CDR1 SGHVS, CDR2 FNYEAQ. The CDR3 DNA follows: TGTGCCAGCAGCATAAGACAGGGAAAGTATGGCTACACCTTC. Protein sequence: CASSIRQGKYGYTF.

This chain links TRBV28 with TRBJ1-2; the D gene is possibly TRBD1 (6 bases). V lost 6 bases to trimming and J lost 3 bases, with 14 bases between them. This CDR3 contains 14 residues. Germline CDR1 reads MDHEN; CDR2 reads SYDVKM. The CDR3 sequence is CASSKAGVDYGYTF. As DNA, the CDR3 is TGTGCCAGCAGCAAAGCAGGGGTGGACTATGGCTACACCTTC.

The chain recombines TRBV7-9 with TRBJ1-6; D is ambiguous. This CDR3 region has 14 residues. Trimming cost V 5 bases and J 9 bases, with 14 bases left between them. CDR1 SEHNR and CDR2 FQNEAQ come from the germline V gene (reference sequence). Here the CDR3 reads CASSVTSPLSPLHF. CDR3 nucleotides: TGTGCCAGCAGCGTGACTTCCCCCCTTTCACCCCTCCACTTT.

The rearrangement uses TRBV6-5 and TRBJ2-1; 13 bases are shared with TRBD2. Germline V gene data show CDR1 as MNHEY and CDR2 as SVGAGI. The CDR3 is 16 amino acids. The junction had 4 bases not matched to a gene; V was cut back by 0 bases and J by 8 bases. DNA for the CDR3: TGTGCCAGCAGTTACTCGATACTAGCGGGGGGGTATGAGCAGTTCTTC. Translated: CASSYSILAGGYEQFF.

This chain joins TRBV4-1 and TRBJ1-6; D unresolved. Looked up from germline, CDR1 is MGHRA and CDR2 is YSYEKL. V lost 2 bases and J 0 bases, leaving 17 bases between the germline ends. This CDR3 has 19 amino acids. The CDR3 sequence: CASSQKEGGGSSYNSPLHF. CDR3 nucleotide sequence: TGCGCCAGCAGCCAAAAGGAGGGAGGAGGGAGCTCCTATAATTCACCCCTCCACTTT.

Only one count was recorded for this clone. The identical CDR3 is also encoded by other nucleotide sequences in the sample. The chain joins TRBV5-1 to TRBJ2-3; 7 bases line up with TRBD2. The CDR3 is 15 amino acids. The germline gives CDR1 SGHRS, CDR2 YFSETQ. After removal of 4 bases from V and 3 bases from J, the junction contained 8 bases not matched to a gene. The CDR3 sequence is CASSPTGGGTDTQYF. The CDR3, as DNA: TGCGCCAGCAGCCCAACTGGGGGGGGGACAGATACGCAGTATTTT.

V and J are TRBV18 and TRBJ2-1, with 13 bases lining up with TRBD2. J lost 5 bases, V lost 3 bases, and 4 bases had no gene match. Germline V CDR1 and CDR2: KGHSH, LQKENI. The length of the CDR3 is 16 residues. The CDR3 loop reads CASSPRLAGGNNEQFF. CDR3 nucleotides: TGTGCCAGCTCACCTCGACTAGCGGGGGGTAACAATGAGCAGTTCTTC.

The rearrangement links TRBV7-6 to TRBJ2-3, with a tentative D call TRBD1 (6 bases). CDR1 is SGHVS, CDR2 FNYEAQ, per germline. The CDR3 consists of 15 residues. V gave up 5 bases and J gave up 1 base, with 13 bases separating them. Written as DNA, the CDR3 is TGTGCCAGCAGCCCCCAGGACAGACGCACAGATACGCAGTATTTT. It is translated as CASSPQDRRTDTQYF.

The genes are TRBV12-5 and TRBJ2-3; TRBD1 aligns across 9 bases. J lost 9 bases, V lost 4 bases, and 2 bases had no gene match. The CDR3 length is 12 residues. Per the germline V gene, CDR1 is LGHNT and CDR2 is FRNRAP. The CDR3 region has the DNA TGTGCTAGTGGTTCTGGGACAGGGACGCAGTATTTT. Its translation: CASGSGTGTQYF.

This clone is a singleton in its sample. This chain uses TRBV29-1 with TRBJ2-7, with 9 bases matching TRBD1. Looked up from germline, CDR1 is SQVTM and CDR2 is ANQGSEA. The V and J ends lost 0 bases and 5 bases, in that order; junction bases with no gene match: 5. CDR3 length: 14 residues. CDR3 protein: CSVEDLGTGNEQYF. The CDR3 DNA reads as TGCAGCGTTGAAGATCTTGGGACAGGGAACGAGCAGTACTTC.

The chain employs TRBV10-3 and TRBJ2-5; D possibly corresponds to TRBD1 (6 bases). V lost 6 bases and J 1 base, leaving 9 bases between the germline ends. CDR3 length equals 13 residues. Per germline, CDR1 ENHRY and CDR2 SYGVKD. This chain's CDR3 is CAIRDSPQETQYF. The CDR3 DNA reads TGTGCCATCAGGGACAGCCCCCAAGAGACCCAGTACTTC.

The chain is built from TRBV7-2 and TRBJ1-5, with 7 bases that match TRBD1. V trimming: 5 bases; J trimming: 3 bases; junction bases outside the gene matches: 7. CDR3 length: 15 amino acids. Germline assignment: CDR1 SGHTA and CDR2 FQGNSA. CDR3 sequence reads: CASSLGQALNQPQHF. CDR3 in DNA: TGTGCCAGCAGCCTTGGACAGGCCCTCAATCAGCCCCAGCATTTT.

The rearrangement joins TRBV14 to TRBJ1-1; 7 bases are a match to TRBD1. The CDR3 covers 13 residues. Germline CDR1 SGHDN, CDR2 FVKESK. Unmatched junction bases numbered 3, after V lost 5 bases and J lost 3 bases. CDR3 sequence reads: CASSLQGYTEAFF. Written as DNA, the CDR3 is TGTGCCAGCAGCTTACAGGGGTACACTGAAGCTTTCTTT.

The count of this clone is one. J is TRBJ1-4 and V is TRBV14, with 10 bases matching TRBD1. Losses at the gene ends were 4 bases for V and 5 bases for J; bases not matched to a gene: 7. Germline V gene lookup returns CDR1 SGHDN and CDR2 FVKESK. This CDR3 comprises 16 residues. This CDR3 reads CASSLLGQGGNEKLFF. DNA for the CDR3: TGTGCCAGCAGCCTCCTAGGACAGGGGGGGAATGAAAAACTGTTTTTT.

The chain links TRBV9 to TRBJ1-4, with TRBD1 identical over 10 bases. The CDR3 is 15 amino acids. CDR1 and CDR2 from the germline V gene are SGDLS and YYNGEE. V shed 0 bases and J 6 bases; nucleotides not matched to a gene: 2. DNA of the CDR3: TGTGCCAGCAGCGTAGAGGGACAGGGGTATGAAAAACTGTTTTTT. Translated, it gives CASSVEGQGYEKLFF.

The chain joins TRBV19 to TRBJ1-2; TRBD1 might be the D (5 bases). Germline CDR1 is LNHDA and CDR2 is SQIVND (reference sequence). V was trimmed by 6 bases and J by 4 bases, leaving 30 bases between them. This CDR3 spans 19 amino acids. The CDR3 DNA reads as TGTGCCAGTAGAGAGCTTAACCCGGGACTGTGGGGATTCTCCTATGGCTACACCTTC. This encodes CASRELNPGLWGFSYGYTF. The whole variable domain, filled in from reference TRBV19 and TRBJ1-2, reads DGGITQSPKYLFRKEGQNVTLSCEQNLNHDAMYWYRQDPGQGLRLIYYSQIVNDFQKGDIAEGYSVSREKKESFPLTVTSAQKNPTAFYLCASRELNPGLWGFSYGYTFGSGTRLTVV.

The chain links TRBV11-3 to TRBJ2-5; TRBD1 matches at 8 bases. Germline CDR1 and CDR2: SGHNT and YENEEA. This CDR3 spans 17 amino acids. V dropped 1 base and J dropped 2; count of bases not matched to a gene: 9. Written as DNA, the CDR3 is TGTGCCAGCAGCTTAGGGGTGGGACAGGACCCTCAAGAGACCCAGTACTTC. Translated, it gives CASSLGVGQDPQETQYF.

V usage is TRBV12-3 or TRBV12-4 and J usage is TRBJ1-1; 8 nucleotides line up with TRBD1. This CDR3 is 12 amino acids long. Losses at the gene ends were 6 bases for V and 7 bases for J; bases not matched to a gene: 4. The DNA of the CDR3 is TGTGCCAGCAGCCCGACAGGGGTTGAAGCTTTCTTT. This sequence encodes CASSPTGVEAFF.